This T cell receptor beta chain was sequenced during a study of response to subunit inactivated influenza vaccine. Notes on the study in general: Only a handful of new T cells, the authors suggested, are recruited with each seasonal influenza vaccination.

From germline, CDR1 is MDHEN and CDR2 SYDVKM. The V segment lost 7 bases and the J segment 0 bases; nucleotides outside the gene matches: 14. The CDR3 has 18 residues. This clonotype has more than one count but fewer than ten. Its specificity is unknown. TCRdb re-analysed the RT-PCR reads in MiXCR, keeping a single row per CDR3 protein. The profile shows over 450,000 distinct CDR3 sequences, 10% to 15% of them singletons. The origin of this receptor is a man aged 50 or older who received an inactivated influenza vaccine. This chain links TRBV28 with TRBJ2-5, with 10 bases identical to TRBD1. The specimen comprised PBMCs from blood, sampled more than 35 days after vaccination. In DNA form, the CDR3 reads TGTGCCAGCAAAAAACCGGGACAGGGGATCGTGTACCAAGAGACCCAGTACTTC. Its protein is CASKKPGQGIVYQETQYF.